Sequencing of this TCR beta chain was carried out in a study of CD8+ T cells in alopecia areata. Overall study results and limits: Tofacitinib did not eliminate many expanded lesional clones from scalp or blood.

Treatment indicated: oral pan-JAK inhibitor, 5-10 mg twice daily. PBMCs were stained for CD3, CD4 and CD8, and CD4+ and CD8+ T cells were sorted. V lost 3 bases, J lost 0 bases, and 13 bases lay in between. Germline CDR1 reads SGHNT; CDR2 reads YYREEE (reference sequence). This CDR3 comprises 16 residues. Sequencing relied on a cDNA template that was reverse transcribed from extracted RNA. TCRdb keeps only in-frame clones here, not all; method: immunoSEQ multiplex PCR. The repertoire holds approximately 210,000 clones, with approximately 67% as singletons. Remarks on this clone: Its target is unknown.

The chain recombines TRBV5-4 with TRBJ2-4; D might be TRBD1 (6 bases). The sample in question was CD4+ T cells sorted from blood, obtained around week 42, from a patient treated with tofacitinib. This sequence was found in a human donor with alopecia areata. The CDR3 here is CASSSDSLIAKNIQYF. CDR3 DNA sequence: TGTGCCAGCAGCTCGGACAGCCTTATAGCCAAAAACATTCAGTACTTC.